The rows below give T cell receptor beta chains drawn from one sample of a study of CD8+CD57+ T cells in acquired aplastic anemia. TCRdb analysed the reads with MiXCR anew, one entry per CDR3 protein. Among under 200,000 distinct CDR3 sequences listed, roughly half were seen once. The sequenced sample consisted of sorted CD4+, CD8+, or CD8+CD57+ T cells (not recorded which) from PBMCs. The source is a human donor with aplastic anemia. CDR3s include the opening cysteine and the closing phenylalanine or tryptophan. D genes are given only for firm matches. Clone size is not always given. Where it is, it says once, few, many or a class for expanded clones.

TRBD1	TRBV18	TRBJ1-2	-	TGTGCCAGCTCACCATCCACGGGACAGGGGAAAAGCTACACCTTC	CASSPSTGQGKSYTF
-	TRBV6-1	TRBJ1-6	many	TGTGCCTCCCAGACGGGCTCGACCTCACCCCTCCACTTT	CASQTGSTSPLHF
TRBD1	TRBV4-2	TRBJ1-6	-	TGTGCCAGCAGCCCGGACAGGGACGTGAGGCGTTCACCCCTCCACTTT	CASSPDRDVRRSPLHF
TRBD1	TRBV3-1	TRBJ1-2	-	TGTGCCAGCAGCCAACTTACTTCGACAGGGCGAGGTGGCTACACCTTC	CASSQLTSTGRGGYTF
-	TRBV29-1	TRBJ2-7	-	TGCAGCGTTTGGGGGACGGGGGCCTCCTACGAGCAGTACTTC	CSVWGTGASYEQYF
TRBD2	TRBV7-6	TRBJ2-3	many	TGTGCCAGCAGCTCCCTCGCGACTAGCGGGACGGGCACAGATACGCAGTATTTT	CASSSLATSGTGTDTQYF
-	TRBV9	TRBJ1-6	many	TGTGCCAGCAGCGTAGTGGGGTATTCACCCCTCCACTTT	CASSVVGYSPLHF
-	TRBV7-2	TRBJ2-1	many	TGTGCCAGCAGCTTAGCCCTAGACACGGCGTCTGTCGATGAGCAGTTCTTC	CASSLALDTASVDEQFF
-	TRBV29-1	TRBJ1-6	few	TGCAGCGCCGGCAGGGATAGGGGTTCACCCCTCCACTTT	CSAGRDRGSPLHF
TRBD1	TRBV5-1	TRBJ2-7	-	TGCGCCAGCAGCCACCTTTTGGGACAGGGGGCCCACGAGCAGTACTTC	CASSHLLGQGAHEQYF
-	TRBV5-6	TRBJ2-7	-	TGTGCCAGCAGTTTTCCCCGTTTAGTTTACTCCTACGAGCAGTACTTC	CASSFPRLVYSYEQYF
TRBD2	TRBV4-2	TRBJ2-7	-	TGTGCCAGCAGCCAAGAAATCGGGCTAGCGGGCGGCGAGCAGTACTTC	CASSQEIGLAGGEQYF
-	TRBV2	TRBJ1-3	-	TGTGCCACAAAGGGGAGTCTCTCTGGAAACACCATATATTTT	CATKGSLSGNTIYF
-	TRBV12-3/TRBV12-4	TRBJ2-1	many	TGTGCCAGCAGTCTCAACTATGAGCAGTTCTTC	CASSLNYEQFF
TRBD1	TRBV15	TRBJ2-7	-	TGTGCCACCAGCGTTGCAGGGGGCTACGAGCAGTACTTC	CATSVAGGYEQYF
TRBD1	TRBV29-1	TRBJ1-1	few	TGCAGCCTGGACAGGGGGCCCGAAGCTTTCTTT	CSLDRGPEAFF
-	TRBV10-3	TRBJ2-7	-	TGTGCCAGCAGAACGAACACCTACGAGCAGTACTTC	CASRTNTYEQYF
TRBD1	TRBV10-3	TRBJ1-6	-	TGTGCCAGCAGTTTTATCTTACAGGGGGCGCGTTCACCCCTCCACTTT	CASSFILQGARSPLHF